The T cell receptor beta chain under discussion was sequenced for a study of CD8 T cells in Susac syndrome. About 0.5 to 1 ug RNA was reverse transcribed with random hexamers. Multiplex PCR with immunoSEQ amplified the TCR beta CDR3 across 54 Vbeta and 13 Jbeta. TCRdb re-called the immunoSEQ multiplex PCR reads with MiXCR, one entry per CDR3 protein. Of roughly 330,000 distinct CDR3 sequences listed, around 92% are singletons. From blood CD8+ and CD4+ T cells, TCR beta sequences were generated. Treatment-naive patients with stable or active relapsing-remitting disease served as multiple sclerosis controls. The CD8+ and CD4+ T cells were isolated magnetically using a negative isolation approach, whereas the TEMRA cells were enriched by FACS. Germline-derived CDR1 and CDR2 are LNHDA and SQIVND (reference sequence). This CDR3 region has 15 residues. Trimming pared 3 bases from V and 6 bases from J, leaving 14 bases between.

The sample comprised CD4+ T cells from PBMCs. The clonotype was recovered from a human donor with multiple sclerosis. The chain employs TRBV19 and TRBJ2-2; D is undetermined. The CDR3 coding sequence is TGTGCCAGTAGTATTCAGGACCGGATGGCCGGGGAGCTGTTTTTT. As protein: CASSIQDRMAGELFF.